This T cell receptor (beta chain) is from a study of shared clonotypes between healthy human individuals. In replicate PCRs of sorted subsets, roughly 200 ng DNA, tens of thousands of T cell genomes, was used. TCRdb keeps only in-frame clones here, not all; method: immunoSEQ multiplex PCR. Among approximately 2,200,000 clones listed, just over 90% were seen once. Terminally differentiated effector memory CD45RA+ cells were left out of the naive CD8 fraction, which was CD45RO-negative and positively selected for CCR7. Donors, without exception, were Caucasian adults residing in Nashville, Tennessee. The germline V and J ends were trimmed by 8 bases and 5 bases, with 18 bases remaining between them. This CDR3 has 15 amino acids.

Sequenced sample: naive CD8+ T cells from PBMCs. This clonotype originated in a young man in good health. Some clones in this sample may be carry-over from other donors' samples. This chain connects TRBV23-1 to TRBJ1-4; D is unclear. TRBV23-1 is an ORF, and what it does is uncertain. In DNA, the CDR3 is TGCGCCAGCGCCCGGGCAGGAAGCCCGAATGAAAAACTGTTTTTT. Its translation: CASARAGSPNEKLFF.